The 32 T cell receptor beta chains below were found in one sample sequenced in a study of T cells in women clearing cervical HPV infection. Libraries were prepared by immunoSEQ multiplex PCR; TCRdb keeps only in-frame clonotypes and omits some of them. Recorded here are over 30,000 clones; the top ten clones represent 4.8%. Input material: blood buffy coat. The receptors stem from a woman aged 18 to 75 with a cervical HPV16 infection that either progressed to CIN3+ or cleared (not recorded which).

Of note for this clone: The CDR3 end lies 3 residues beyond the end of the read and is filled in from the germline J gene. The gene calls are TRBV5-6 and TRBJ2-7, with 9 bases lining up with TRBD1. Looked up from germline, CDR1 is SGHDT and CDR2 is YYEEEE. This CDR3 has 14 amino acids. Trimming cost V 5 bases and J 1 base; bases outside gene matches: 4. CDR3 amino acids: CASSWGQGSYEQYF. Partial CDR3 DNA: TGTGCCAGCAGTTGGGGACAGGGATCCTACGAG. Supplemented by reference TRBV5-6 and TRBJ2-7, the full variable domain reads DAGVTQSPTHLIKTRGQQVTLRCSPKSGHDTVSWYQQALGQGPQFIFQYYEEEERQRGNFPDRFSGHQFPNYSSELNVNALLLGDSALYLCASSWGQGSYEQYFGPGTRLTVT.

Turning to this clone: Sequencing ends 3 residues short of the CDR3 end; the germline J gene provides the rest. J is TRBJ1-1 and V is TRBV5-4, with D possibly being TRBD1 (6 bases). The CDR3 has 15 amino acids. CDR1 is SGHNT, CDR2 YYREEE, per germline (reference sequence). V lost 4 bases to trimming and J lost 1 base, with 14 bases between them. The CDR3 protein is CASSPWAGENTEAFF. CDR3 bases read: TGTGCCAGCAGCCCCTGGGCAGGGGAGAACACTGAA.

This chain's CDR3 is CASSEGVGGARETQYF. CDR3 DNA, as far as it was read: TGTGCCAGCAGTGAGGGGGTGGGGGGGGCGCGGGAGACC. The rearrangement links TRBV2 to TRBJ2-5; possibly TRBD2 for D (7 bases). The read is 3 residues too short to cover the CDR3 end, so that end is filled in from the germline J gene. The germline V gene encodes CDR1 SNHLY and CDR2 FYNNEI. V gave up 3 bases and J gave up 5 bases, with 19 bases separating them. This CDR3 has 16 residues. The full variable domain, with the rest looked up from reference TRBV2 and TRBJ2-5, is EPEVTQTPSHQVTQMGQEVILRCVPISNHLYFYWYRQILGQKVEFLVSFYNNEISEKSEIFDDQFSVERPDGSNFTLKIRSTKLEDSAMYFCASSEGVGGARETQYFGPGTRLLVL.

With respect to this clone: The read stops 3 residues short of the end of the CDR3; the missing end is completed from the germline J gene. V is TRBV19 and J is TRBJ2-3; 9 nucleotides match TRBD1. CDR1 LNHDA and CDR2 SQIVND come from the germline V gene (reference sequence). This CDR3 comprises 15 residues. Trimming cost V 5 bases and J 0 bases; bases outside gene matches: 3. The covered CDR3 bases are TGTGCCAGTAGTTCAACAGGGGGCAGCACAGATACG. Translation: CASSSTGGSTDT. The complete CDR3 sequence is CASSSTGGSTDTQYF. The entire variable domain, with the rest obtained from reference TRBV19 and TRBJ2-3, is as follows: DGGITQSPKYLFRKEGQNVTLSCEQNLNHDAMYWYRQDPGQGLRLIYYSQIVNDFQKGDIAEGYSVSREKKESFPLTVTSAQKNPTAFYLCASSSTGGSTDTQYFGPGTRLTVL.

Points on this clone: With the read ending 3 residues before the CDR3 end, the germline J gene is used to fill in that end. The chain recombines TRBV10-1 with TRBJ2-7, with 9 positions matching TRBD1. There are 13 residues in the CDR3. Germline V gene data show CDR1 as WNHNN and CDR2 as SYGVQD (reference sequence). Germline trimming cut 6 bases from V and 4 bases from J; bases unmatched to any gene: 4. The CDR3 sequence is CASSRGTGYEQYF. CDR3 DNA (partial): TGCGCCAGCAGCCGAGGGACAGGGTACGAG.

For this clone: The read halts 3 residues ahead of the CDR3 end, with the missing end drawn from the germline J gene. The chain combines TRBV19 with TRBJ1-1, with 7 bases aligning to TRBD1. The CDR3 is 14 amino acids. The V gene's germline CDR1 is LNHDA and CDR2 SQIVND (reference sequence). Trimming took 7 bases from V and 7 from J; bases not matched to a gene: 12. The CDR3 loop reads CASKPMGTEIEAFF. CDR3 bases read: TGTGCCAGTAAACCTATGGGGACAGAGATTGAA.

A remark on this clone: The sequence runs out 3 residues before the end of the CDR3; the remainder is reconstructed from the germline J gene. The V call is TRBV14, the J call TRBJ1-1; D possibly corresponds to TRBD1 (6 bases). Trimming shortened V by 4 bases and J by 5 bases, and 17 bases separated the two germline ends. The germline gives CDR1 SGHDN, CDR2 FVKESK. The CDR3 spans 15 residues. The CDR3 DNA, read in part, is TGTGCCAGCAGCCCATTAACAGGGAGGCAAACTGAA. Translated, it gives CASSPLTGRQTE. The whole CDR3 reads CASSPLTGRQTEAFF.

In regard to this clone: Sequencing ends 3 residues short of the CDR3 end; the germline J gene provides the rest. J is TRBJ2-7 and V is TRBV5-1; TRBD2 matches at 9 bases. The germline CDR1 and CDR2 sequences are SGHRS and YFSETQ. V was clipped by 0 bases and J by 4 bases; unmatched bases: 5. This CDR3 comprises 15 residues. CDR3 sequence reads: CASSLAGTSWYEQYF. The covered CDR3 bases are TGCGCCAGCAGCTTGGCCGGGACTAGCTGGTACGAG.

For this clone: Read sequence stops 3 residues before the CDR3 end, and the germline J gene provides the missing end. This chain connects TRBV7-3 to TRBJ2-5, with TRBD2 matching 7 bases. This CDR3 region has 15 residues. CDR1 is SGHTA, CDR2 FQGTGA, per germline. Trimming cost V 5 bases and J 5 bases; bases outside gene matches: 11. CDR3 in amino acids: CASSPRLAPRETQYF. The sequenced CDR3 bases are TGTGCCAGCAGCCCAAGACTAGCCCCAAGGGAGACC.

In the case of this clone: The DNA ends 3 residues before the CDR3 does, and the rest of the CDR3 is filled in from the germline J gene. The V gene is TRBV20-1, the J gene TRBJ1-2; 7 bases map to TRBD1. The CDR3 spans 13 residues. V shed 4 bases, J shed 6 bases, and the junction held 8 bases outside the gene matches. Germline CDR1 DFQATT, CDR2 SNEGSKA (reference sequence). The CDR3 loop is CSAITGDSHGYTF. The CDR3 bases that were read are TGCAGTGCTATCACAGGGGATAGTCATGGC.

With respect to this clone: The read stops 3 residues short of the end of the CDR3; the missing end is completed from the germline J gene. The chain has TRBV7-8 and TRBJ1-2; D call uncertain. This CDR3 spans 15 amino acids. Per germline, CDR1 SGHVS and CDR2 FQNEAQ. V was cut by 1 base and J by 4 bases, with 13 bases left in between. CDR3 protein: CASSLGSSGVYGYTF. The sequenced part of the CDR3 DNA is TGTGCCAGCAGCTTAGGAAGTTCAGGAGTCTATGGC.

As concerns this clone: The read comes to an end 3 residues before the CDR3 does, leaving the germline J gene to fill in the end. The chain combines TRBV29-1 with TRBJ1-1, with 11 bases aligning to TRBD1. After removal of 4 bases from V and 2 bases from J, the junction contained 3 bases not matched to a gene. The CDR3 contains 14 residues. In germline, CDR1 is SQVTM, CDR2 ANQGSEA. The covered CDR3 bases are TGCAGCGTTGGAGGGACAGGGGGAAACACTGAA. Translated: CSVGGTGGNTE. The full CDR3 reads CSVGGTGGNTEAFF.

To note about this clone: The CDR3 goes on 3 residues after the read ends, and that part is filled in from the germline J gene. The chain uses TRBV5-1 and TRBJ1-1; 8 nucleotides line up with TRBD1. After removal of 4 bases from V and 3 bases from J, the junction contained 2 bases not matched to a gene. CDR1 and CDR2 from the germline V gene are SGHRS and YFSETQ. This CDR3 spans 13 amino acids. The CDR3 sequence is CASSLTGDTEAFF. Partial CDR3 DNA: TGCGCCAGCAGCCTGACAGGGGACACTGAA.

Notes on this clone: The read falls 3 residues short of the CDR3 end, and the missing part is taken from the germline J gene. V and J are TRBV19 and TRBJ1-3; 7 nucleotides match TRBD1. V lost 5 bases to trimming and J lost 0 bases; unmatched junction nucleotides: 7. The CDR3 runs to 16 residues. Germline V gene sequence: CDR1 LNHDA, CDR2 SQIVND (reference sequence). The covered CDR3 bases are TGTGCCAGTAGTCCTGGACAGGCCGTCTCTGGAAACACC. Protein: CASSPGQAVSGNT. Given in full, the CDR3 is CASSPGQAVSGNTIYF.

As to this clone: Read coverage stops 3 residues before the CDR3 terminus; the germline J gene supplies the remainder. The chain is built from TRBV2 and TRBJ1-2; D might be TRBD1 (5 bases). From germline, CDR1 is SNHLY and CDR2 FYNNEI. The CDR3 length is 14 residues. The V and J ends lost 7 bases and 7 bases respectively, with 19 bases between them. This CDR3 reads CASTPREARGGYTF. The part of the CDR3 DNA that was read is TGTGCCAGCACCCCGAGAGAGGCGAGGGGTGGC.

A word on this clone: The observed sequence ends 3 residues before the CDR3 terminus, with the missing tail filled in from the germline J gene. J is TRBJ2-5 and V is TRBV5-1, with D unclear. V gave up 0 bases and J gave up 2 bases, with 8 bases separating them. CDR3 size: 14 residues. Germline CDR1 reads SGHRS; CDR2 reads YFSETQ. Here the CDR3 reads CASSLDARQETQYF. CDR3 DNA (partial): TGCGCCAGCAGCTTGGACGCCCGGCAAGAGACC.

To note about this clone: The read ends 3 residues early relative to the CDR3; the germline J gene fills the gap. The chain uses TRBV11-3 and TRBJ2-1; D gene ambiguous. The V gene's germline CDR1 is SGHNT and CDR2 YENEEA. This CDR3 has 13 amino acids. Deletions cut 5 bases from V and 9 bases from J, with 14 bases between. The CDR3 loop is CASSPPLGTEQFF. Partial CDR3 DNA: TGTGCCAGCAGCCCTCCTCTCGGTACTGAG.

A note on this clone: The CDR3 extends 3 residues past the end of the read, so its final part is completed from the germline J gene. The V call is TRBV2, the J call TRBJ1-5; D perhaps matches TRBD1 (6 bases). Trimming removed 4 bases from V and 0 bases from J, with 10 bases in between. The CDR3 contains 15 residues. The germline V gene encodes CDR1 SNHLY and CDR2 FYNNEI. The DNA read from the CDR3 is TGTGCCAGCAGTGGGACAGAACATAGCAATCAGCCC. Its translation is CASSGTEHSNQP. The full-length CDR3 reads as CASSGTEHSNQPQHF.

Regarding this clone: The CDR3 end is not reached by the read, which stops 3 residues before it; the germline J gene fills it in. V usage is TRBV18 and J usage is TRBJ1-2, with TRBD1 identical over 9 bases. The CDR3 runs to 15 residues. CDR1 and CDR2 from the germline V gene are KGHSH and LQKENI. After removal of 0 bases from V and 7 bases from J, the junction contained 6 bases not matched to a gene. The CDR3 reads CASSPPRGQGVGYTF. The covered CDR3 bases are TGTGCCAGCTCACCACCGCGGGGACAGGGAGTTGGC.

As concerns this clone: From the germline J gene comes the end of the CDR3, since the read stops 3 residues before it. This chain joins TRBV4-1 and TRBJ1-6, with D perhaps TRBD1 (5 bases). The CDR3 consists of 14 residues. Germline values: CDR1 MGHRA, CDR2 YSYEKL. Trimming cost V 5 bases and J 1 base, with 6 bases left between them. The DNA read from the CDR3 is TGCGCCAGCAGCGGGGGGTCCTATAATTCACCC. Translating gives CASSGGSYNSP. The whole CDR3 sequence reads CASSGGSYNSPLHF.

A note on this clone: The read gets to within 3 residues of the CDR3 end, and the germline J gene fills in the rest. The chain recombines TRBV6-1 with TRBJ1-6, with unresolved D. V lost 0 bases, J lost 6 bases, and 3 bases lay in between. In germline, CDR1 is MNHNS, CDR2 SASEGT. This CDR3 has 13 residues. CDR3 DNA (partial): TGTGCCAGCAGTGAAGCCGGTAATTCACCC. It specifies CASSEAGNSP. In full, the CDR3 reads CASSEAGNSPLHF.

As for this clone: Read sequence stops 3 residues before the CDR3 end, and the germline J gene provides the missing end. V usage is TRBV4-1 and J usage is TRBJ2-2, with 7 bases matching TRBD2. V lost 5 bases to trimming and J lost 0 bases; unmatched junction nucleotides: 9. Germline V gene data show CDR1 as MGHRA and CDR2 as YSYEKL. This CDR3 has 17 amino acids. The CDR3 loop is CASSEGGGSANTGELFF. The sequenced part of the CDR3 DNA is TGCGCCAGCAGCGAAGGCGGGGGTTCAGCGAACACCGGGGAG.

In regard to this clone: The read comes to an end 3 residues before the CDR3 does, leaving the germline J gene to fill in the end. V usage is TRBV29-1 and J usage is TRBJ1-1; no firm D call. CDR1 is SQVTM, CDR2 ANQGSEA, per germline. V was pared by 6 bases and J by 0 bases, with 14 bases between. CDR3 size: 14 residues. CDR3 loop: CSVLRVTLNTEAFF. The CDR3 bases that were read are TGCAGCGTGTTACGCGTCACCTTGAACACTGAA.

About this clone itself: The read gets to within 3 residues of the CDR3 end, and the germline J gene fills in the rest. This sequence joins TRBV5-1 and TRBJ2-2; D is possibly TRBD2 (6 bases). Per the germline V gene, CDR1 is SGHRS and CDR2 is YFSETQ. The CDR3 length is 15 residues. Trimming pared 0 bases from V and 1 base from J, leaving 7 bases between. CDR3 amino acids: CASSLGLGNTGELFF. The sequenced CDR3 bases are TGCGCCAGCAGCTTGGGACTAGGGAACACCGGGGAG.

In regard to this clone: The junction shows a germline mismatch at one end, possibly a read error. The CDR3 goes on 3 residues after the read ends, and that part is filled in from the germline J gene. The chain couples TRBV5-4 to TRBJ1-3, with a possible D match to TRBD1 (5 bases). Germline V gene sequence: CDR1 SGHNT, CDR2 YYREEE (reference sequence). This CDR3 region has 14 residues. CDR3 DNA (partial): TGTGCCAGCAGATTGGAGGGGCCAGGAAACACC. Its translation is CASRLEGPGNT. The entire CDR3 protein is CASRLEGPGNTIYF.

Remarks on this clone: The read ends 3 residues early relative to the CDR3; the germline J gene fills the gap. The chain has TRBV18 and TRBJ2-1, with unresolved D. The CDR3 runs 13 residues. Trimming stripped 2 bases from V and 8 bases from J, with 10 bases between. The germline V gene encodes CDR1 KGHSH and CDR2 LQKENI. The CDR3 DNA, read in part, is TGTGCCAGCTCACCAAGGGCCGGAGATGAG. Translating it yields CASSPRAGDE. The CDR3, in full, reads CASSPRAGDEQFF.

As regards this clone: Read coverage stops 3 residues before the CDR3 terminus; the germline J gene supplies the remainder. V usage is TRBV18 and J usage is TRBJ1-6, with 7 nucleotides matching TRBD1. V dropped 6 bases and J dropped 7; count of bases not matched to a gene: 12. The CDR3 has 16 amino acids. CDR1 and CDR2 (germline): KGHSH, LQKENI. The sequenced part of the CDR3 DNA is TGTGCCAGCTCCAGGCCCTCAGGGGGAAGCAATTCACCC. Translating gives CASSRPSGGSNSP. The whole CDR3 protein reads CASSRPSGGSNSPLHF.

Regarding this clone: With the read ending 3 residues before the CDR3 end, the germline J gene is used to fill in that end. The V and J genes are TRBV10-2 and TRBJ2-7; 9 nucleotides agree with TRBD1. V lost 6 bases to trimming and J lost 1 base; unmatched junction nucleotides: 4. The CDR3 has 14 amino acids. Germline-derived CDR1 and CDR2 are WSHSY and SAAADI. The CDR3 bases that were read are TGCGCCAGCAGGGAGACAGGGGGTTCCTACGAG. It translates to CASRETGGSYE. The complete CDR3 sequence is CASRETGGSYEQYF.

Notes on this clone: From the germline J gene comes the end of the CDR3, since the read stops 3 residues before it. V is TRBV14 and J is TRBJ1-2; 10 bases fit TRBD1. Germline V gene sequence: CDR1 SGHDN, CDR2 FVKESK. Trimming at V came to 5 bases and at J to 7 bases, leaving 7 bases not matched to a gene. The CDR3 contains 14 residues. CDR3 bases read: TGTGCCAGCAGCGACGGATGGACAGGGGGTGGC. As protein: CASSDGWTGGG. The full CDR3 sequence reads CASSDGWTGGGYTF.

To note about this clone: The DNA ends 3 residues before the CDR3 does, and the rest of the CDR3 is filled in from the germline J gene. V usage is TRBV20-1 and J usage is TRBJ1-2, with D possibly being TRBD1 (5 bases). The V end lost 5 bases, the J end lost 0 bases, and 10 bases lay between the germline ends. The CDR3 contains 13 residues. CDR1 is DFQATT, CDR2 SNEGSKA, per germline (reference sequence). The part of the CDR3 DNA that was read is TGCAGTGCTCAGACAGTCGCTAACTATGGC. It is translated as CSAQTVANYG. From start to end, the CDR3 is CSAQTVANYGYTF.

CDR3 bases read: TGTGCCAGCAGCTTAGGGGGGACTAGCGTCTCAGATACG. Encoded protein: CASSLGGTSVSDT. The full CDR3 protein is CASSLGGTSVSDTQYF. The chain is built from TRBV7-3 and TRBJ2-3; the match to TRBD2 covers 10 bases. Read coverage stops 3 residues before the CDR3 terminus; the germline J gene supplies the remainder. J lost 4 bases, V lost 2 bases, and 6 bases had no gene match. The CDR3 sequence is 16 residues long. Germline values: CDR1 SGHTA, CDR2 FQGTGA. Drawing the rest from reference TRBV7-3 and TRBJ2-3, the complete variable domain is GAGVSQTPSNKVTEKGKYVELRCDPISGHTALYWYRQSLGQGPEFLIYFQGTGAADDSGLPNDRFFAVRPEGSVSTLKIQRTERGDSAVYLCASSLGGTSVSDTQYFGPGTRLTVL.

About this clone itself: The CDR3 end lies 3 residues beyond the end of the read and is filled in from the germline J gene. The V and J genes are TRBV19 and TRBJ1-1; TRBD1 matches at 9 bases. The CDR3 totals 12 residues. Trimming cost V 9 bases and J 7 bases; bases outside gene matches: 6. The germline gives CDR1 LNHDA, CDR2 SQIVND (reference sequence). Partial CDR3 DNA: TGTGCCAGCCGGACAGGGGTGGGTGAA. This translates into CASRTGVGE. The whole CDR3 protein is CASRTGVGEAFF. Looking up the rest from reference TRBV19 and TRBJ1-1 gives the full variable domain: DGGITQSPKYLFRKEGQNVTLSCEQNLNHDAMYWYRQDPGQGLRLIYYSQIVNDFQKGDIAEGYSVSREKKESFPLTVTSAQKNPTAFYLCASRTGVGEAFFGQGTRLTVV.